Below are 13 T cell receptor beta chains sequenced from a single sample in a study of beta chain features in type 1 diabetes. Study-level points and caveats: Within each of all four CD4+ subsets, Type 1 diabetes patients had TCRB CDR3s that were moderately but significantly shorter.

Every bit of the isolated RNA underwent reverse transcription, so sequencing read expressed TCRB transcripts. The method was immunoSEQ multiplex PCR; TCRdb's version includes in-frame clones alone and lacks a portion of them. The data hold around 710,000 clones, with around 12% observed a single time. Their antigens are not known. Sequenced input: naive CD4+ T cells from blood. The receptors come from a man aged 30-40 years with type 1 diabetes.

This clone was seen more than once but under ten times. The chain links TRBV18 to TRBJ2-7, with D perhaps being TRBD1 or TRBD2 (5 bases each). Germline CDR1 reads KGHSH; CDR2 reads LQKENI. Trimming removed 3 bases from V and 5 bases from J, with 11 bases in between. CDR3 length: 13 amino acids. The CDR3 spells CASSPGEGHEQYF. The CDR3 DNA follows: TGTGCCAGCTCACCGGGAGAGGGGCACGAGCAGTACTTC.

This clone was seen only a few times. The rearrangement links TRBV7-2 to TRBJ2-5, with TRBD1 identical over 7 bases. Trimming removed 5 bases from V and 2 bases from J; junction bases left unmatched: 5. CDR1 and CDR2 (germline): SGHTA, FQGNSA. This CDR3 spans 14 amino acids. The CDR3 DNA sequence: TGTGCCAGCAGCCCGACAGGGTATCAAGAGACCCAGTACTTC. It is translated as CASSPTGYQETQYF.

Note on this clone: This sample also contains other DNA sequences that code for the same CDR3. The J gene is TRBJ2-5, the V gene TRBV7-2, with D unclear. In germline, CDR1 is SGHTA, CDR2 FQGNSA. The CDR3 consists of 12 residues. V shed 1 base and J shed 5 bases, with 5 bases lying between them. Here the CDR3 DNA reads TGTGCCAGCAGCTTAGTATTGGAGACCCAGTACTTC. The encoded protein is CASSLVLETQYF. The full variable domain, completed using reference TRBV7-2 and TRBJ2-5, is GAGVSQSPSNKVTEKGKDVELRCDPISGHTALYWYRQSLGQGLEFLIYFQGNSAPDKSGLPSDRFSAERTGGSVSTLTIQRTQQEDSAVYLCASSLVLETQYFGPGTRLLVL.

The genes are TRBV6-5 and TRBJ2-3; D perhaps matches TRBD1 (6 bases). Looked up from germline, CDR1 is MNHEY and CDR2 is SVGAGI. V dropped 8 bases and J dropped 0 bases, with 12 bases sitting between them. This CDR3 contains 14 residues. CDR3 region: CASWRTASTDTQYF. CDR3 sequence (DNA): TGTGCCAGCTGGAGGACAGCGAGCACAGATACGCAGTATTTT.

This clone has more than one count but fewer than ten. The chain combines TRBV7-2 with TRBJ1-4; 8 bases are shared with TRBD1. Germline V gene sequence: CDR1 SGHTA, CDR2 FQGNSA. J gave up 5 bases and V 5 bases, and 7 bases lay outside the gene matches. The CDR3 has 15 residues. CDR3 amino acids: CASSPRTGPNEKLFF. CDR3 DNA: TGTGCCAGCAGCCCGAGGACAGGGCCGAATGAAAAACTGTTTTTT.

The CDR3 region is CASALHQEGYEQYF. CDR3 nucleotides: TGTGCCAGCGCCTTGCACCAAGAAGGCTACGAGCAGTACTTC. The chain recombines TRBV2 with TRBJ2-7; D not resolved. V lost 8 bases and J 3 bases, leaving 17 bases between the germline ends. The CDR3 length is 14 residues. Germline values: CDR1 SNHLY, CDR2 FYNNEI.

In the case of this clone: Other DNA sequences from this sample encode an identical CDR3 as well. CDR3 sequence reads: CASSVGVGSTDTQYF. The CDR3 bases are TGTGCCAGCAGCGTAGGGGTAGGGAGCACAGATACGCAGTATTTT. The V gene is TRBV9, the J gene TRBJ2-3, with D uncertain. The CDR3 spans 15 residues. V dropped 0 bases and J dropped 0 bases, with 8 bases sitting between them. Germline V lookup: CDR1 SGDLS, CDR2 YYNGEE.

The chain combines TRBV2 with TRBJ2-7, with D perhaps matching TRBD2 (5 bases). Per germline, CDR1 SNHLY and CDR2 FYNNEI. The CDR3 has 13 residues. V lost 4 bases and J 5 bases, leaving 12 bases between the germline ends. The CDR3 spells CASSVNLEDEQYF. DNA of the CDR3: TGTGCCAGCAGTGTTAATTTGGAGGACGAGCAGTACTTC.

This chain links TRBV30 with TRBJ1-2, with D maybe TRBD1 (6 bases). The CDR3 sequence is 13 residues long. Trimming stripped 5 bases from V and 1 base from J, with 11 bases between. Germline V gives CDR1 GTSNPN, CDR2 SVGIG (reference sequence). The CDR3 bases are TGTGCCTGGTCGCCGGGACATAACTATGGCTACACCTTC. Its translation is CAWSPGHNYGYTF.

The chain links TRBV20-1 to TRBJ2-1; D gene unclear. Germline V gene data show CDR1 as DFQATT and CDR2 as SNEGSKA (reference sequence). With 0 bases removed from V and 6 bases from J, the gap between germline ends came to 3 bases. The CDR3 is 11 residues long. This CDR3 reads CSARDLNEQFF. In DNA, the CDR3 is TGCAGTGCTAGAGACCTCAATGAGCAGTTCTTC.

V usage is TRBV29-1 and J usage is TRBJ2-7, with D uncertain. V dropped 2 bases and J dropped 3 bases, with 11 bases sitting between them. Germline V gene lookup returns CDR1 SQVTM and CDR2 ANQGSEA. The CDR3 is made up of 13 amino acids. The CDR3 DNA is TGCAGCGTTGAAAGGCGAGACCACTACGAGCAGTACTTC. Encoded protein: CSVERRDHYEQYF.

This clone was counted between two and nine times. DNA for the CDR3: TGTGCCAGCAGCTTACGCGGGGGGGCGTACGAGCAGTACTTC. Its translation: CASSLRGGAYEQYF. The rearrangement joins TRBV11-3 to TRBJ2-7, with 9 bases that match TRBD2. Germline trimming cut 2 bases from V and 4 bases from J; bases unmatched to any gene: 3. The CDR3 loop spans 14 amino acids. The germline CDR1 and CDR2 sequences are SGHNT and YENEEA.

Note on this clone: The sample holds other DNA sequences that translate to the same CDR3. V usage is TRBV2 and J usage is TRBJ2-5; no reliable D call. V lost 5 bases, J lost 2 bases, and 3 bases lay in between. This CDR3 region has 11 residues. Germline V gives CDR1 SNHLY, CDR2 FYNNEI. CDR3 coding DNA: TGTGCCAGCAGTAAGCAAGAGACCCAGTACTTC. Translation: CASSKQETQYF.